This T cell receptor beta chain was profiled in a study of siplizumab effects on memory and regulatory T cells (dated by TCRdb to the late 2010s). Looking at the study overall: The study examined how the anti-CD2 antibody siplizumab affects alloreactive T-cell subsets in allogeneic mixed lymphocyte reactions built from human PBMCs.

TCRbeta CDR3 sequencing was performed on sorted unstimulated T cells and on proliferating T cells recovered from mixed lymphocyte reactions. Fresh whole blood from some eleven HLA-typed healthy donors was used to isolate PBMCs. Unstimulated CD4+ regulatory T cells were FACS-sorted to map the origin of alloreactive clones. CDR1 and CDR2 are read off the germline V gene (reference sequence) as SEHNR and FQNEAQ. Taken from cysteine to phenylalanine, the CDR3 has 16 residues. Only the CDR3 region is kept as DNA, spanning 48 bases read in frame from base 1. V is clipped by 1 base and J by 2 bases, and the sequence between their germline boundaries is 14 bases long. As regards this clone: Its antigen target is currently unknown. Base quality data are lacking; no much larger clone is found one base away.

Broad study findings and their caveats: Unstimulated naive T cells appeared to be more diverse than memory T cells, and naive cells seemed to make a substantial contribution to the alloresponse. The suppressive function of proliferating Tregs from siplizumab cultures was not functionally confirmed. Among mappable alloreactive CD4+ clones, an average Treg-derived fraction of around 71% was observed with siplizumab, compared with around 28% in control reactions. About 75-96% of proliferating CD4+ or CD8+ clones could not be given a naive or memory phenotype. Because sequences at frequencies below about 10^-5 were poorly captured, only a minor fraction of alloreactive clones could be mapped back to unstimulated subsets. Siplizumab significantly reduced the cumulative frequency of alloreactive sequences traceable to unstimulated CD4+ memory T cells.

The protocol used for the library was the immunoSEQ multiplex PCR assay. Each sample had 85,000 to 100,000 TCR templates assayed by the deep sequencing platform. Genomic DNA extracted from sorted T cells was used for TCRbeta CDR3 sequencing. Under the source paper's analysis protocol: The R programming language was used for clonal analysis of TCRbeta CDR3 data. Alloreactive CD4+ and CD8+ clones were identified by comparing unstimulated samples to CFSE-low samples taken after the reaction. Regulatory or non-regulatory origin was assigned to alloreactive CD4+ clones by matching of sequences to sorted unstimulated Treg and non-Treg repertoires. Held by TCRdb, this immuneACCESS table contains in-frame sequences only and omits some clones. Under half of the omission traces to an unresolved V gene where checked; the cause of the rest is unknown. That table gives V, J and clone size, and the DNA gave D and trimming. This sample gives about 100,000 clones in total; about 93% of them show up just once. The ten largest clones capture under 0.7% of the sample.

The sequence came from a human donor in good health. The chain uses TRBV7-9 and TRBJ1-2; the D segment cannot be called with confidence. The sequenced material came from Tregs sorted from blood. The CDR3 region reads CASSLGSGRRNYGYTF. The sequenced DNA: TGTGCCAGCAGCTTAGGATCGGGCAGGAGAAACTATGGCTACACCTTC.